A selection of T cell receptor beta chains follows, all from one sample in a study of shared clonotypes between healthy human individuals. Only in-frame clones appear in the TCRdb table, and some are missing; sequencing was by immunoSEQ multiplex PCR. The data hold roughly 1,100,000 clones, with roughly 80% observed a single time. Source material: memory CD4+ T cells sorted from blood. All receptors come from a man younger than 35 in good health. Both conserved end residues are part of each CDR3. A D gene is named only where the DNA matches it firmly. Size is stated for part of the rows, as once, few or many counts, or as a class when the clone is expanded.

>NA|TRBJ1-5|TRBV27|NA
CASSFAQNSNQPQHF
TGTGCCAGCAGTTTCGCTCAGAATAGCAATCAGCCCCAGCATTTT
>TRBD1|TRBJ1-2|TRBV27|NA
CASSPGTGKGANYGYTF
TGTGCCAGCAGTCCAGGGACAGGGAAAGGGGCTAACTATGGCTACACCTTC
>NA|TRBJ1-4|TRBV7-9|NA
CASSLAVDNEKLFF
TGTGCCAGCAGCTTAGCGGTGGATAATGAAAAACTGTTTTTT
>TRBD2|TRBJ2-1|TRBV5-8|NA
CASSFGISGILNEQFF
TGTGCCAGCAGCTTTGGTATTAGCGGGATCTTGAATGAGCAGTTCTTC
>TRBD1|TRBJ2-7|TRBV5-4|few
CASSLTGAKSEQYF
TGTGCCAGCAGCCTGACAGGGGCAAAATCCGAGCAGTACTTC
>NA|TRBJ2-7|TRBV7-8|NA
CASSDGPSPEQYF
TGTGCCAGCAGCGATGGGCCGTCACCCGAGCAGTACTTC
>NA|TRBJ2-1|TRBV29-1|few
CSVGWGLVNNEQFF
TGCAGCGTTGGTTGGGGGTTAGTGAACAATGAGCAGTTCTTC
>NA|TRBJ2-3|TRBV2|few
CASSPSVGGADTQYF
TGTGCCAGCAGCCCCTCGGTCGGCGGGGCAGATACGCAGTATTTT
>TRBD1|TRBJ1-2|TRBV25-1|few
CASSATGFGYTF
TGTGCCAGCAGTGCGACAGGGTTTGGCTACACCTTC
>NA|TRBJ2-7|TRBV11-2|once
CASSAAVLRDEQYF
TGTGCCAGCAGCGCCGCCGTCTTAAGGGACGAGCAGTACTTC
>NA|TRBJ2-7|TRBV28|NA
CASSISVTYEQYF
TGTGCCAGCAGTATTTCAGTGACCTACGAGCAGTACTTC
>TRBD2|TRBJ2-2|TRBV5-4|once
CASSLARLAGAANTGELFF
TGTGCCAGCAGCTTGGCCCGTCTAGCGGGGGCCGCGAACACCGGGGAGCTGTTTTTT
>TRBD2|TRBJ2-3|TRBV19|NA
CASSPVGLGTDTQYF
TGTGCCAGTAGCCCAGTGGGACTAGGTACAGATACGCAGTATTTT
>NA|TRBJ1-1|TRBV6-4|NA
CASSDSRGSEAFF
TGTGCCAGCAGTGACTCCAGGGGCTCTGAAGCTTTCTTT
>NA|TRBJ1-6|TRBV5-1|NA
CASSTAWLGSPLHF
TGCGCCAGCAGCACGGCTTGGCTTGGGTCACCCCTCCACTTT
>NA|TRBJ1-2|TRBV6-1|NA
CATEGLGGYGYTF
TGTGCCACCGAGGGGCTTGGCGGCTATGGCTACACCTTC
>NA|TRBJ1-1|TRBV10-3|NA
CATLARRENTEAFF
TGTGCCACATTAGCACGCAGGGAGAACACTGAAGCTTTCTTT
>TRBD1|TRBJ2-2|TRBV14|few
CASSQKQGAKGGELFF
TGTGCCAGCAGCCAGAAACAGGGGGCTAAAGGCGGGGAGCTGTTTTTT
>NA|TRBJ2-7|TRBV6-5|NA
CASSYEQYF
TGTGCCAGCAGTTACGAGCAGTACTTC
>TRBD1|TRBJ1-5|TRBV28|few
CASSWGQGTNQPQHF
TGTGCCAGCAGTTGGGGACAGGGTACAAATCAGCCCCAGCATTTT
>NA|TRBJ2-2|TRBV7-3|few
CASSSRGRTGELFF
TGTGCCAGCAGCTCCCGCGGCCGGACCGGGGAGCTGTTTTTT
>NA|TRBJ2-2|TRBV6-1|NA
CASNRGRYELFF
TGTGCCAGCAACCGGGGTCGATATGAGCTGTTTTTT
>NA|TRBJ2-1|TRBV5-1|NA
CASSLGQYNEQFF
TGCGCCAGCAGCTTGGGGCAGTACAATGAGCAGTTCTTC
>NA|TRBJ2-7|TRBV11-2|NA
CASSLALGKGYEQYF
TGTGCCAGCAGCTTAGCTCTGGGCAAGGGGTACGAGCAGTACTTC
>TRBD1|TRBJ1-2|TRBV7-2|NA
CASSTGTDVYGYTF
TGTGCCAGCAGCACCGGGACAGACGTCTATGGCTACACCTTC
>NA|TRBJ2-5|TRBV5-1|NA
CASSLAPGFQETQYF
TGCGCCAGCAGCTTGGCCCCGGGATTCCAAGAGACCCAGTACTTC
>TRBD1|TRBJ1-2|TRBV9|NA
CASSVGQGAYGYTF
TGTGCCAGCAGCGTCGGACAGGGGGCGTATGGCTACACCTTC
>NA|TRBJ2-5|TRBV5-1|once
CASSLGAEETQYF
TGCGCCAGCAGCTTGGGAGCGGAAGAGACCCAGTACTTC
>TRBD1|TRBJ1-1|TRBV7-9|NA
CASSWRQGLNTEAFF
TGTGCCAGCAGCTGGAGACAGGGTCTGAACACTGAAGCTTTCTTT
>TRBD2|TRBJ2-5|TRBV6-5|many
CASSSSGGKTQYF
TGTGCCAGCAGCAGTAGCGGGGGGAAGACCCAGTACTTC
>NA|TRBJ1-4|TRBV9|NA
CASSAVDQGGTNEKLFF
TGTGCCAGCAGCGCCGTGGACCAGGGAGGAACTAATGAAAAACTGTTTTTT
>NA|TRBJ2-2|TRBV11-2|NA
CASSFLEDTGELFF
TGTGCCAGCAGCTTCCTTGAGGACACCGGGGAGCTGTTTTTT
>TRBD1|TRBJ2-3|TRBV7-9|NA
CASSFDRGTDTQYF
TGTGCCAGCAGCTTCGACAGGGGCACAGATACGCAGTATTTT
>NA|TRBJ2-7|TRBV2|few
CASSARQGGMGEQYF
TGTGCCAGCAGTGCTCGCCAGGGGGGTATGGGTGAGCAGTACTTC
>TRBD2|TRBJ2-1|TRBV7-2|once
CASSLRGRGQFF
TGTGCCAGCAGCTTACGAGGGAGGGGGCAGTTCTTC
>NA|TRBJ1-6|TRBV9|NA
CASSVAVDRYNSPLHF
TGTGCCAGCAGCGTAGCGGTGGACAGATATAATTCACCCCTCCACTTT
>TRBD1|TRBJ1-2|TRBV4-1|once
CASSQGEDRAYGYTF
TGCGCCAGCAGCCAAGGGGAGGACAGGGCCTATGGCTACACCTTC
>NA|TRBJ2-1|TRBV2|NA
CASSPGILVNEQFF
TGTGCCAGCAGTCCCGGGATACTAGTCAATGAGCAGTTCTTC
>NA|TRBJ1-4|TRBV30|NA
CAWVGQGRNEKLFF
TGTGCCTGGGTAGGGCAGGGAAGGAACGAAAAACTGTTTTTT
>NA|TRBJ1-6|TRBV15|NA
CATSRVGGGNSPLHF
TGTGCCACCAGCAGAGTTGGGGGCGGTAATTCACCCCTCCACTTT
>NA|TRBJ2-7|TRBV6-5|NA
CASSFTPRGGYEQYF
TGTGCCAGCAGTTTTACCCCCAGGGGAGGCTACGAGCAGTACTTC
>TRBD1|TRBJ2-3|TRBV25-1|NA
CASSDGQGSTDTQYF
TGTGCCAGCAGTGATGGACAGGGAAGCACAGATACGCAGTATTTT